These T cell receptor beta chains were read from a single sample in a study of shared clonotypes between healthy human individuals. Generated by immunoSEQ multiplex PCR, the TCRdb table keeps only in-frame clones and is missing some. The profile shows more than 2 million clones, 90% to 95% of them singletons. The sample consisted of naive CD8+ T cells from PBMCs. Receptors were obtained from a man between 18 and 29 years old in good health. Some clones in this sample may be carry-over from other donors' samples. CDR3s include the opening cysteine and the closing phenylalanine or tryptophan. A D gene is named only where the DNA matches it firmly. Part of the rows lack a size; the others show once, few, many or a class for expanded clones.

V: TRBV18
J: TRBJ2-7
D: TRBD1
size: .
DNA: TGTGCCAGCTCACCCGGGACAGGGAGATCCTACGAGCAGTACTTC
CDR3: CASSPGTGRSYEQYF

V: TRBV19
J: TRBJ2-7
D: .
size: .
DNA: TGTGCCAGTAGTCCAGGGTTCGCCTACGAGCAGTACTTC
CDR3: CASSPGFAYEQYF

V: TRBV7-3
J: TRBJ2-7
D: .
size: .
DNA: TGTGCCAGCAGCGCTTCTGCGGCACCCCGAGAGGAGCAGTACTTC
CDR3: CASSASAAPREEQYF

V: TRBV29-1
J: TRBJ1-1
D: .
size: .
DNA: TGCAGCGTTGAACAGGGGTGGGATACTGAAGCTTTCTTT
CDR3: CSVEQGWDTEAFF

V: TRBV27
J: TRBJ2-3
D: .
size: .
DNA: TGTGCCACTTCTATCCCATACCTCACAGATACGCAGTATTTT
CDR3: CATSIPYLTDTQYF

V: TRBV7-3
J: TRBJ2-7
D: TRBD1
size: .
DNA: TGTGCCAGCAGCGTGTCCGGACAGGGTATTTGGGAGCAGTACTTC
CDR3: CASSVSGQGIWEQYF

V: TRBV5-1
J: TRBJ1-2
D: TRBD1
size: .
DNA: TGCGCCAGCAGCTGGGGGACAGCCTATGGCTACACCTTC
CDR3: CASSWGTAYGYTF

V: TRBV7-3
J: TRBJ2-1
D: .
size: .
DNA: TGTGCCAGCAGCTTAAGTTTCCCATCCAATGAGCAGTTCTTC
CDR3: CASSLSFPSNEQFF

V: TRBV10-2
J: TRBJ2-3
D: .
size: .
DNA: TGCGCCAGCAGTGACCCGGAGACAAGACCCACAGATACGCAGTATTTT
CDR3: CASSDPETRPTDTQYF

V: TRBV4-1
J: TRBJ2-3
D: .
size: .
DNA: TGCGCCAGCAGCCAAGTCAGGAGGGACGTCCTTGATACGCAGTATTTT
CDR3: CASSQVRRDVLDTQYF

V: TRBV27
J: TRBJ2-1
D: .
size: .
DNA: TGTGCCAGCAGTTTATCCGGGCCTGGGGCAAATGAGCAGTTCTTC
CDR3: CASSLSGPGANEQFF

V: TRBV7-8
J: TRBJ2-7
D: TRBD2
size: .
DNA: TGTGCCAGCAGCGTGCGGGAGATACCCTACGAGCAGTACTTC
CDR3: CASSVREIPYEQYF

V: TRBV4-3
J: TRBJ2-1
D: .
size: .
DNA: TGCGCCAGCAGCCAAGTCGGAGGGGATGAGCAGTTCTTC
CDR3: CASSQVGGDEQFF

V: TRBV19
J: TRBJ1-4
D: .
size: .
DNA: TGTGCCAGTAGTATGCGGAATTCTAATGAAAAACTGTTTTTT
CDR3: CASSMRNSNEKLFF

V: TRBV5-1
J: TRBJ1-1
D: .
size: few
DNA: TGCGCCAGCAGCTTGGGAGGGGCCACTGAAGCTTTCTTT
CDR3: CASSLGGATEAFF

V: TRBV2
J: TRBJ1-4
D: .
size: .
DNA: TGTGCCAGCAGTGAACGGTCAGGGTGGGATGAAAAACTGTTTTTT
CDR3: CASSERSGWDEKLFF

V: TRBV28
J: TRBJ2-4
D: .
size: .
DNA: TGTGCCAGCAGTCCCCCTGGCTACCCGGGGGCCAAAAACATTCAGTACTTC
CDR3: CASSPPGYPGAKNIQYF